This TCR beta chain was captured in a study of T-cell memory formation after mild COVID-19. TCRdb reprocessed the 5' RACE reads via MiXCR and lists one record per CDR3 protein. The data contain under 350,000 distinct CDR3 sequences, roughly 17% of them singletons. The specimen was PBMCs or a T cell subset sorted from them (not recorded which). This clonotype was sampled from a man in his late teens or twenties who had mild COVID-19 (a few samples of this study predate the infection). Cell type and time point are not known.

The CDR3 spells CASSHHSGVQFF. In DNA form, the CDR3 reads TGCGCCAGCAGCCATCACTCCGGGGTGCAGTTCTTC. The genes are TRBV4-3 and TRBJ2-1, with D perhaps TRBD2 (5 bases). Germline values: CDR1 LGHNA, CDR2 YSLEER. Trimming took off 3 bases at V and 12 bases at J, with 12 bases between the two ends. The CDR3 is 12 amino acids.